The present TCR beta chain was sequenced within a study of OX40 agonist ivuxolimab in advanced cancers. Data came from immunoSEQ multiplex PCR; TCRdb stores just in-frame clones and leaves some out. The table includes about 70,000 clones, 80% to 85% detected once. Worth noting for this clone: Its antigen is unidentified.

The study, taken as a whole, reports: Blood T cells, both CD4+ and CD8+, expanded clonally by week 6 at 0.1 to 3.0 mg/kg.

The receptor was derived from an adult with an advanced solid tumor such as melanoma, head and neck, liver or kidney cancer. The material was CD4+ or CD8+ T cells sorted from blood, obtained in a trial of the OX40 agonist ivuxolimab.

The CDR3 is CASSQLGITEAFF. The CDR3 DNA sequence: TGCGCCAGCAGCCAATTAGGCATCACTGAAGCTTTCTTT. This chain joins TRBV4-1 and TRBJ1-1; D remains unclear. Germline lookup yields CDR1 MGHRA and CDR2 YSYEKL. The CDR3 is made up of 13 amino acids. The V and J ends lost 2 bases and 4 bases respectively, with 8 bases between them.